This TCR beta chain was captured by sequencing in a study of control samples from healthy donors and cancer patients. TCRdb's table, derived via immunoSEQ multiplex PCR, lists solely in-frame clones and lacks some. The data contain about 55,000 clones, 95% to 97% of them singletons. This receptor was obtained from a woman between 25 and 40 years old in good health. The sequenced sample was blood.

The CDR3 nucleotides are TGCGCCAGCAGTGAGTCCCGCTATGGCTACACCTTC. Its translation: CASSESRYGYTF. V is TRBV10-2 and J is TRBJ1-2; D is uncertain. Deletions cut 0 bases from V and 4 bases from J, with 3 bases between. The CDR3 covers 12 residues. CDR1 and CDR2 from the germline V gene are WSHSY and SAAADI.